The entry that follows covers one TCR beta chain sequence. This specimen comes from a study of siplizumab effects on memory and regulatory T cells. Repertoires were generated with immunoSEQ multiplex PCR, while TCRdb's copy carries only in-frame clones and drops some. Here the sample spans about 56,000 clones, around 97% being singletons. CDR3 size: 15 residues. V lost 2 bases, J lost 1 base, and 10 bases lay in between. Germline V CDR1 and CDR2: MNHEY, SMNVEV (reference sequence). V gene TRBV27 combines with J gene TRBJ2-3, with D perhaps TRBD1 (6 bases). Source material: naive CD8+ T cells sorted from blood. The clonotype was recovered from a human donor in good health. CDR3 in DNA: TGTGCCAGCAGTTTAGTACAGGGCGGCACAGATACGCAGTATTTT. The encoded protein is CASSLVQGGTDTQYF.